This T cell receptor beta chain came from a study of T cell responses to AZD1222 COVID-19 vaccine. V gave up 1 base and J gave up 6 bases; unmatched junction bases: 5. The germline V gene has CDR1 LGHDT and CDR2 YNNKEL (reference sequence). The CDR3 spans 15 residues. Profiling relied on immunoSEQ multiplex PCR, and the TCRdb table lists in-frame clones only, not all of them. The table includes tens of thousands of clones, 70% to 85% detected once. The chain has TRBV3-1 (or the pseudogene TRBV3-2) and TRBJ2-2; 7 bases line up with TRBD2. This TCR was recovered from an adult in good health. This material consisted of peripheral blood, taken on day 0 of MenACWY control vaccination. The CDR3: CASSQGAGVAGELFF. For the CDR3, the DNA is TGTGCCAGCAGCCAAGGGGCGGGAGTAGCCGGGGAGCTGTTTTTT.